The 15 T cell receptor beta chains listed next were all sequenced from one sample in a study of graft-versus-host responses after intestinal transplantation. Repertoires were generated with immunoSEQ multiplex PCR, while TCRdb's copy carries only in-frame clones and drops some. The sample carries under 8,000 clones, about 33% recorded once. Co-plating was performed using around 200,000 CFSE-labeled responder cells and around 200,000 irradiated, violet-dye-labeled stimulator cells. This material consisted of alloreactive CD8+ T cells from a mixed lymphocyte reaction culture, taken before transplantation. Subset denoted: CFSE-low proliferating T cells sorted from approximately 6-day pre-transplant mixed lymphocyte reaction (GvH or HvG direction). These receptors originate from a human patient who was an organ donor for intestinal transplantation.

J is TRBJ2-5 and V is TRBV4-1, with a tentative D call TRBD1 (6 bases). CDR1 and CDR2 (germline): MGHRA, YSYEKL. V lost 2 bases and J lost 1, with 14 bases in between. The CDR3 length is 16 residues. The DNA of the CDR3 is TGCGCCAGCAGCCAACTAAAATACAGGGTCCAAGAGACCCAGTACTTC. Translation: CASSQLKYRVQETQYF.

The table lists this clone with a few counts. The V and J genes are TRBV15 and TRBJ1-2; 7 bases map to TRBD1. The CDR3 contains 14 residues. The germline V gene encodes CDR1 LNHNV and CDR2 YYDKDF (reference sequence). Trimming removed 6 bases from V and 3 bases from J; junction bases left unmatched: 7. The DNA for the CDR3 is TGTGCCACCAGGAGGGGGCCGCGATACTATGGCTACACCTTC. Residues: CATRRGPRYYGYTF.

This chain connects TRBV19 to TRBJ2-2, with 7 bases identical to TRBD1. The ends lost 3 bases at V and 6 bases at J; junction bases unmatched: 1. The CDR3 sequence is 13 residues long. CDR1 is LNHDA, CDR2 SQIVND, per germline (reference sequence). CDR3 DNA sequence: TGTGCCAGTAGTATCACAGGGGCCGGGGAGCTGTTTTTT. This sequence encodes CASSITGAGELFF.

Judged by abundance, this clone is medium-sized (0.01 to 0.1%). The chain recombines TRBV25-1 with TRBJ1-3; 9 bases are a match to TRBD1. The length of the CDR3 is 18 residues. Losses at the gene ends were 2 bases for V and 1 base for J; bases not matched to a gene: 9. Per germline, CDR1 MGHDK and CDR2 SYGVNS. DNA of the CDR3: TGTGCCAGCAGTGAACTATTTTTTGGACAGGGGTCTGGAAACACCATATATTTT. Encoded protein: CASSELFFGQGSGNTIYF.

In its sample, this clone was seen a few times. CDR3 sequence reads: CASSVERSRDGWRANVLTF. The CDR3 coding sequence is TGTGCCAGCAGCGTAGAAAGGTCGCGGGACGGCTGGAGGGCCAACGTCCTGACTTTC. The J gene is TRBJ2-6, the V gene TRBV9; a weak D match, TRBD2 (6 bases). The CDR3 length is 19 residues. Trimming cost V 0 bases and J 5 bases, with 21 bases left between them. The germline V gene has CDR1 SGDLS and CDR2 YYNGEE. The whole variable domain, filled in from reference TRBV9 and TRBJ2-6, reads DSGVTQTPKHLITATGQRVTLRCSPRSGDLSVYWYQQSLDQGLQFLIQYYNGEERAKGNILERFSAQQFPDLHSELNLSSLELGDSALYFCASSVERSRDGWRANVLTFGAGSRLTVL.

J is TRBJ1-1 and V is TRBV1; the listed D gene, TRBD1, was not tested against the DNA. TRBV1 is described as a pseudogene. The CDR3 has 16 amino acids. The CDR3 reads CTSSQQLDTLNTEAFF. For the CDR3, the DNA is TGCACCAGCAGCCAACAGTTGGACACCTTGAACACTGAAGCTTTCTTT.

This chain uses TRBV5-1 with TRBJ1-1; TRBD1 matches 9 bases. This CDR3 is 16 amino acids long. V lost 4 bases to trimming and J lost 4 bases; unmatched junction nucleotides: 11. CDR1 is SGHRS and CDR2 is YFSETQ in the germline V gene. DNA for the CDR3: TGCGCCAGCAGCGATACCTCAACAGGGGGCGGCACTGAAGCTTTCTTT. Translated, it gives CASSDTSTGGGTEAFF.

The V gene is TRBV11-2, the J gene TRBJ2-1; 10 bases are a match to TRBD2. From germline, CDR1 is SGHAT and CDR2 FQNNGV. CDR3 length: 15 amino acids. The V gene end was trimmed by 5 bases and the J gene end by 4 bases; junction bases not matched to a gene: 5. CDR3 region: CASSPSGSLYNEQFF. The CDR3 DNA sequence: TGTGCCAGCAGCCCTAGCGGGAGTTTATACAATGAGCAGTTCTTC.

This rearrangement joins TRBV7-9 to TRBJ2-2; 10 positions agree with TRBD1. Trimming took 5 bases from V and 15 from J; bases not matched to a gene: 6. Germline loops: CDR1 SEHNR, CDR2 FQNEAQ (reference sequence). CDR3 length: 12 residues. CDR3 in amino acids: CASSPGTGVVFF. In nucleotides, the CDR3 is TGTGCCAGCAGCCCCGGGACAGGGGTGGTGTTTTTT.

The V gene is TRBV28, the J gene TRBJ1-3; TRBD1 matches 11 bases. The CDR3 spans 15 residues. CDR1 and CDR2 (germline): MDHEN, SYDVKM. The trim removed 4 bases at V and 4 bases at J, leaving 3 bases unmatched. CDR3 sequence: CASSWDRGFGNTIYF. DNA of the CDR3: TGTGCCAGCAGTTGGGACAGGGGGTTCGGAAACACCATATATTTT.

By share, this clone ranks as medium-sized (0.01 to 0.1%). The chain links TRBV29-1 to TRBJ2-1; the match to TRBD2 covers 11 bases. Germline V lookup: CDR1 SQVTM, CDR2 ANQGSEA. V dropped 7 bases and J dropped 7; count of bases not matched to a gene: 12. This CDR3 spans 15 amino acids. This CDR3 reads CSGAGTSGRENEQFF. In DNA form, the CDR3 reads TGCAGCGGCGCCGGGACTAGCGGCCGGGAGAATGAGCAGTTCTTC.

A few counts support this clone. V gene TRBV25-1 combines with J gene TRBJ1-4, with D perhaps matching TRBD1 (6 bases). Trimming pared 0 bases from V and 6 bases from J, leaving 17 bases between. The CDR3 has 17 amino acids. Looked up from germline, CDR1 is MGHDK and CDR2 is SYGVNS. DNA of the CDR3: TGTGCCAGCAGTGAATATGGTTTGGGCTGGGGGCATGAAAAACTGTTTTTT. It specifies CASSEYGLGWGHEKLFF.

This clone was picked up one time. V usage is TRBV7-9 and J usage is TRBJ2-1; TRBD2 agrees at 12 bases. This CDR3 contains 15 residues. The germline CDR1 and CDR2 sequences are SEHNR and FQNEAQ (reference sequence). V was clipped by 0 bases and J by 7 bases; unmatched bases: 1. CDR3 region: CASSLATSGSNEQFF. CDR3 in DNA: TGTGCCAGCAGCTTAGCGACTAGCGGGAGTAATGAGCAGTTCTTC.

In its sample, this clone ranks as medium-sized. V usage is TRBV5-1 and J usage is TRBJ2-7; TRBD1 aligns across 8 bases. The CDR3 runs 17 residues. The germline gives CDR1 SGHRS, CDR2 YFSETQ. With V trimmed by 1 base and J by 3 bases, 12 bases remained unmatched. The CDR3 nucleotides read TGCGCCAGCAGCTTGTACGGACAGGGTTTCGCCGTCTACGAGCAGTACTTC. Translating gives CASSLYGQGFAVYEQYF.

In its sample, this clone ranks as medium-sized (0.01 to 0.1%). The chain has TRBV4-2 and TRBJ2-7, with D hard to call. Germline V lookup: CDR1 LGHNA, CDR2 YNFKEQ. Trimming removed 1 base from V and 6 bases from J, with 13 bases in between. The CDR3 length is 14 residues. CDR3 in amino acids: CASSQVVTPGEQYF. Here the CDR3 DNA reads TGTGCCAGCAGCCAAGTTGTGACTCCGGGCGAGCAGTACTTC.